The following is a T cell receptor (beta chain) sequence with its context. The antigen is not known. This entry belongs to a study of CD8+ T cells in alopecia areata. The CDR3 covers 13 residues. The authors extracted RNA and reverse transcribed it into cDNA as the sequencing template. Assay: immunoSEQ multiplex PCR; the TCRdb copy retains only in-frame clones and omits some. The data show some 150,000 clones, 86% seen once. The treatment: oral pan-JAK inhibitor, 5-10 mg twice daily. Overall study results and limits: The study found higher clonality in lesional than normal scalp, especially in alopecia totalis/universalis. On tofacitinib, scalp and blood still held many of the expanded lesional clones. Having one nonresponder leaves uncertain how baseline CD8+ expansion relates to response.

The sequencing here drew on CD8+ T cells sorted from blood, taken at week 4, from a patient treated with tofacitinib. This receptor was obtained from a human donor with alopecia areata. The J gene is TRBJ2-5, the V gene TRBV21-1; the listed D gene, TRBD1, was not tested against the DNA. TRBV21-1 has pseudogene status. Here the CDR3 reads CASSNRGRETQYF. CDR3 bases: TGTGCCAGCAGCAACAGGGGGCGTGAGACCCAGTACTTC.